Listed here is a single TCR beta chain. The data were taken from a study of blood T cell repertoires in COVID-19. Measured with immunoSEQ multiplex PCR; TCRdb has only the in-frame clones, and not every one. This sample has some 50,000 clones, with around 68% found just once. V was trimmed by 4 bases and J by 4 bases, leaving 18 bases between them. CDR1 and CDR2 (germline): SGHTA, FQGNSA. The CDR3 covers 16 residues. The TCR originated in a woman in her 70s with acute or convalescent COVID-19. Sequencing was done on a sample of peripheral blood. The V and J genes are TRBV7-2 and TRBJ2-3; tentatively, D is TRBD2 (7 bases). CDR3 nucleotides: TGTGCCAGCAGCTCCTTGGGGTGGGGGGGCGCAGATACGCAGTATTTT. Protein sequence: CASSSLGWGGADTQYF.